This is a list of T cell receptor beta chains from one sample in a study of cytomegalovirus exposure and HLA in healthy donors. Libraries were prepared by immunoSEQ multiplex PCR; TCRdb keeps only in-frame clonotypes and omits some of them. The data hold 95,000 to 150,000 clones, with 75% to 85% observed a single time. Sequencing input: PBMCs. The receptors were sampled from a woman in her forties or fifties in good health and CMV-seropositive. CDR3s include the opening cysteine and the closing phenylalanine or tryptophan. D genes are given only for firm matches. Clone size is given for some rows only: seen once, a few or many times, or a class if the clone is expanded.

CDR3 DNA	CDR3 protein	D gene	J gene	clone size	V gene
TGCGCCAGCAGCCGGCCGGACAGGGGGCTGAGGACTGAAGCTTTCTTT	CASSRPDRGLRTEAFF	TRBD1	TRBJ1-1	-	TRBV4-1
TGTGCCAGCAGCTTATCTTGGCGGGAGGTCTACGAGCAGTACTTC	CASSLSWREVYEQYF	TRBD2	TRBJ2-7	-	TRBV7-2
TGTGCCAGCAGCCCCCGCCCCGCGGGGGGCTACGAGCAGTACTTC	CASSPRPAGGYEQYF	TRBD2	TRBJ2-7	-	TRBV9
TGCGCCAGCAGCCCGGAATGGGTAGGGAGAGATCAGCCCCAGCATTTT	CASSPEWVGRDQPQHF	-	TRBJ1-5	-	TRBV4-1
TGCGCCAGCAGCCTGGGGACAGGGAGGGAAGCTTTCTTT	CASSLGTGREAFF	TRBD1	TRBJ1-1	-	TRBV5-1
TGCGCCAGCAGCCTCAGGGGCCCCATGAACACTGAAGCTTTCTTT	CASSLRGPMNTEAFF	-	TRBJ1-1	-	TRBV5-1
TGTGCCCTCCTTCAAGGGGCCCCCTCCGAGCAGTACTTC	CALLQGAPSEQYF	-	TRBJ2-7	-	TRBV10-3
TGCGCCAGCAGCCTCGAGACAGGGATCGGCTACACCTTC	CASSLETGIGYTF	TRBD1	TRBJ1-2	-	TRBV5-1
TGCGCCAGCAGCCAAGGTACCGGGACTAGCTTTAGGAGCTCCTACAATGAGCAGTTCTTC	CASSQGTGTSFRSSYNEQFF	TRBD2	TRBJ2-1	few	TRBV4-3
TGTGCCAGCGCGCGGCACACAGATACGCAGTATTTT	CASARHTDTQYF	-	TRBJ2-3	-	TRBV2
TGTGCCAGCACCTCGTATACTAGCGGGAACGAGCAGTACTTC	CASTSYTSGNEQYF	TRBD2	TRBJ2-7	-	TRBV13
TGTGCCAGCAGCGTAGGGTTTCGGCGGAGCTACGAGCAGTACTTC	CASSVGFRRSYEQYF	-	TRBJ2-7	once	TRBV9
TGTGCCACCAGCCGAGAAGAGGGTTGGGAGCTGTTTTTT	CATSREEGWELFF	-	TRBJ2-2	-	TRBV15
TGTGCCAGCAGCTTCAGGGGGCTAGGGGGGAACACTGAAGCTTTCTTT	CASSFRGLGGNTEAFF	TRBD1	TRBJ1-1	-	TRBV13
TGCAGCGTTGCATCCAGCTCCTACAATGAGCAGTTCTTC	CSVASSSYNEQFF	-	TRBJ2-1	-	TRBV29-1
TGTGCCAGCAGAGCTACCCCGGGGGACGAGCAGTACTTC	CASRATPGDEQYF	-	TRBJ2-7	-	TRBV2
TGTGCCAGCAGCCAGGGGAATACCGGAATCAATTCACCCCTCCACTTT	CASSQGNTGINSPLHF	-	TRBJ1-6	few	TRBV7-9
TGTGCCAGCAGCGGGGAGGGAGGGAGCTTTAATGAAAAACTGTTTTTT	CASSGEGGSFNEKLFF	-	TRBJ1-4	-	TRBV6-6
TGTGCCAGCAGCCCCTTCGGTGAGGGTGAGCAGTTCTTC	CASSPFGEGEQFF	-	TRBJ2-1	few	TRBV7-2
TGTGCCAGCAGTATTTTAGATTCACCCCTCCACTTT	CASSILDSPLHF	-	TRBJ1-6	-	TRBV6-5
TGTGCCAGCACCCTCACTAGCGGGGTTTATAGCACAGATACGCAGTATTTT	CASTLTSGVYSTDTQYF	TRBD2	TRBJ2-3	-	TRBV2
TGTGCCACCAGCAGAGATCGCCTCGGGGGGGACACTGAAGCTTTCTTT	CATSRDRLGGDTEAFF	-	TRBJ1-1	-	TRBV15
TGTGCCAGCAGTTACTCGATCCACAGGGCCAACTATGGCTACACCTTC	CASSYSIHRANYGYTF	-	TRBJ1-2	-	TRBV6-5
TGTGCCAGCAGCTTCAGGGCAGCTAACTATGGCTACACCTTC	CASSFRAANYGYTF	-	TRBJ1-2	-	TRBV11-1
TGTGCCTGGAGTGTAATGTGGGAGCAAGAGACCCAGTACTTC	CAWSVMWEQETQYF	-	TRBJ2-5	-	TRBV30
TGTGCCAGCAGCTTGGTTTCCGGGGTGGGCACAGATACGCAGTATTTT	CASSLVSGVGTDTQYF	-	TRBJ2-3	-	TRBV5-6
TGTGCCAGCAGCGTACGAAGCGGGGGAACCGGGGAGCTGTTTTTT	CASSVRSGGTGELFF	TRBD2	TRBJ2-2	once	TRBV9
TGTGCCAGCAGGAAGGACAGGGGCGCCTACGAGCAGTACTTC	CASRKDRGAYEQYF	TRBD1	TRBJ2-7	-	TRBV2